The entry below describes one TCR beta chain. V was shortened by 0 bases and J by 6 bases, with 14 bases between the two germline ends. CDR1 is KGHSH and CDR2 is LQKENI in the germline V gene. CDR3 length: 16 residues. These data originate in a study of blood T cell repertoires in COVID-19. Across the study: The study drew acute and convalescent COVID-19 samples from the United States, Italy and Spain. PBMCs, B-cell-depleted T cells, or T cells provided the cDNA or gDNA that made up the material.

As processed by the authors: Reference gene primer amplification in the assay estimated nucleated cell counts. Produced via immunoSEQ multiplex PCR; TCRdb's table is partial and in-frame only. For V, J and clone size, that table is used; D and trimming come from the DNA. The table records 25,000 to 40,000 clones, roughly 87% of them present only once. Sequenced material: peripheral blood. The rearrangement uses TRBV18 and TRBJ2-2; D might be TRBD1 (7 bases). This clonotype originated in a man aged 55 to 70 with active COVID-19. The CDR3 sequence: CASSPPGQGGAGELFF. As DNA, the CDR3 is TGTGCCAGCTCACCACCAGGCCAGGGGGGCGCCGGGGAGCTGTTTTTT.